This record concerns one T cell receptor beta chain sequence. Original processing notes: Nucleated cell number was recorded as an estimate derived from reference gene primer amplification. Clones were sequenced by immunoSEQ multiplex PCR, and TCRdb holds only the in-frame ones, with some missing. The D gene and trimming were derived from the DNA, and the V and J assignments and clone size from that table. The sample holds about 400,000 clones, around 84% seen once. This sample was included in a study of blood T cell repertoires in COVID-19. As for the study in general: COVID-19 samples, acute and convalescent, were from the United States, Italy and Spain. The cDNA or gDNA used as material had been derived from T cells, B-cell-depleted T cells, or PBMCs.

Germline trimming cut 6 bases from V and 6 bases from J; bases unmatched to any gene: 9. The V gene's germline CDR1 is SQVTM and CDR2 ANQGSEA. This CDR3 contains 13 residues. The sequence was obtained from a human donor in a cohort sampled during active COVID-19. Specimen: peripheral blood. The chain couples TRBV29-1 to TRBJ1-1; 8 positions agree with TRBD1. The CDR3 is CSVHDRGGAEAFF. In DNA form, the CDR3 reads TGCAGCGTGCACGACAGGGGAGGGGCTGAAGCTTTCTTT.